This T cell receptor beta chain stems from a study of glioma-infiltrating T cells after dendritic cell vaccination. Findings and limits, study-wide: Survival was not directly related to TCR clonality in these patients.

Input was approximately 2.1 ug genomic DNA, or all available if less. The repertoire was sequenced with immunoSEQ multiplex PCR; TCRdb's copy has only in-frame clones and lacks some. The sample yields about 36,000 clones, approximately 82% seen once. This clone was counted a single time. Its antigen is still unknown. The TCR was taken from a human donor with glioblastoma. The sample in question was blood, obtained before dendritic cell vaccination.

This CDR3 is CASSEAYPYEQYF. The DNA for the CDR3 is TGTGCCAGCAGTGAAGCTTATCCTTACGAGCAGTACTTC. The chain couples TRBV6-1 to TRBJ2-7; D remains ambiguous. This CDR3 has 13 residues. Trimming shortened V by 0 bases and J by 4 bases, and 7 bases separated the two germline ends. In germline, CDR1 is MNHNS, CDR2 SASEGT.